This T cell receptor (beta chain) emerged from a study of T cell responses to AZD1222 COVID-19 vaccine. Method: immunoSEQ multiplex PCR; TCRdb's copy keeps in-frame clones and lacks some. This sample yields 140,000 to 150,000 clones, of which 80% to 90% are seen a single time; around 8% belongs to the top ten. With regard to this clone: The antigen is unknown.

Study-level findings and limits: The reported proportion of spike-specific TCRs targeting unmutated variant regions was nearly half. White British ancestry dominated among donors, who included more females, and clonal diversity was possibly underestimated. Seropositive status at baseline applied to only 5 or 6 AZD1222 recipients. Repertoires were sampled only after the peak T cell response.

The germline V gene encodes CDR1 LGHDT and CDR2 YNNKEL (reference sequence). V dropped 0 bases and J dropped 2 bases, with 12 bases sitting between them. The CDR3 runs 16 residues. The sequenced sample was peripheral blood, obtained on day 0 of AZD1222 vaccination. The rearrangement links TRBV3-1 (or the pseudogene TRBV3-2) to TRBJ2-3; either TRBD1 or TRBD2 may fit D (5 bases each). The TCR comes from an adult in good health. The CDR3 loop is CASSQEDEGYTDTQYF. The CDR3 nucleotides read TGTGCCAGCAGCCAAGAGGATGAGGGGTACACAGATACGCAGTATTTT.